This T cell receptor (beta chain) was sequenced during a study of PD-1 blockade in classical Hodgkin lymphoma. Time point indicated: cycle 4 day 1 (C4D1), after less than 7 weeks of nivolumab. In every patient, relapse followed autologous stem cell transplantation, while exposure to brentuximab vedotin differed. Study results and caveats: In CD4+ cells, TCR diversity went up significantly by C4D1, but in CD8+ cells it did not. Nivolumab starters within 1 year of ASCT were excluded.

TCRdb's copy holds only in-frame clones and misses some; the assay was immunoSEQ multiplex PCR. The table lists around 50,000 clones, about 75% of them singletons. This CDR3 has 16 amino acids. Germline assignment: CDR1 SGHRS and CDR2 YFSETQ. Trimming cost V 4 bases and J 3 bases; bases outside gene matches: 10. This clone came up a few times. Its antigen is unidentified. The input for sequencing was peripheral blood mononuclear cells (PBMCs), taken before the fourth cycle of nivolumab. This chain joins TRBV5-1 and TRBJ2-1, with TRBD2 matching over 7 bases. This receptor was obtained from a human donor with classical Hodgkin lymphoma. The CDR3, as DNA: TGCGCCAGCAGCCCCCTGGGGGGGAAGGACTACAATGAGCAGTTCTTC. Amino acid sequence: CASSPLGGKDYNEQFF.